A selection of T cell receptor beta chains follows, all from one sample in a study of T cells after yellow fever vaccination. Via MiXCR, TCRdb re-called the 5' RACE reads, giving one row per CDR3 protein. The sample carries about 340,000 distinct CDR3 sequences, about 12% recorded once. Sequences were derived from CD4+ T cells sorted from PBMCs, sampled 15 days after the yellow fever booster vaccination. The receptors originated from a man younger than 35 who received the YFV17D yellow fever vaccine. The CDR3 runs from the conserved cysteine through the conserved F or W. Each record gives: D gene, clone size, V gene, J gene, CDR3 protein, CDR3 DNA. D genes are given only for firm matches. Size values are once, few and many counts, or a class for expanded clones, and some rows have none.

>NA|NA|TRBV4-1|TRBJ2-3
CASSQEFGDTQYF
TGCGCCAGCAGCCAAGAGTTTGGAGATACGCAGTATTTT
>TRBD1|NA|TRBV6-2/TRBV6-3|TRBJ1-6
CASSPRPGQNNSPLHF
TGTGCCAGCAGTCCCCGACCGGGACAGAATAATTCACCCCTCCACTTT
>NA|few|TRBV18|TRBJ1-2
CASSPRWGLMTVYGYTF
TGTGCCAGCTCACCTCGGTGGGGGCTCATGACCGTATATGGCTACACCTTC
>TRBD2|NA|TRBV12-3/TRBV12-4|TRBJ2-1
CASSSGTSGGASHEQFF
TGTGCCAGCAGCTCCGGGACTAGCGGGGGGGCAAGCCATGAGCAGTTCTTC
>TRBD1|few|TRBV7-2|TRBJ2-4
CASSLWTGLEDIQYF
TGTGCCAGCAGCCTGTGGACAGGGCTAGAGGACATTCAGTACTTC
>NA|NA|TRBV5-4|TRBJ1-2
CASSDNRADNYGYTF
TGTGCCAGCAGCGATAACCGGGCAGATAACTATGGCTACACCTTC
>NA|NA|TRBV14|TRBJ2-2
CASSPSWGELFF
TGTGCCAGCAGCCCGAGTTGGGGGGAGCTGTTTTTT
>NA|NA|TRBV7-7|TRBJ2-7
CASSLKGLRQYEQYF
TGTGCCAGCAGCTTAAAGGGGTTAAGACAGTACGAGCAGTACTTC
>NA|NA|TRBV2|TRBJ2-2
CASRYRVNTGELFF
TGTGCCAGCAGGTACAGGGTAAACACCGGGGAGCTGTTTTTT
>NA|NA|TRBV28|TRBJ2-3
CACRQVITDTQYF
TGTGCCTGTCGGCAAGTAATCACAGATACGCAGTATTTT
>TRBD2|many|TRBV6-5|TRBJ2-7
CASSHGLAGLYEQYF
TGTGCCAGCAGCCACGGACTAGCGGGGCTCTACGAGCAGTACTTC
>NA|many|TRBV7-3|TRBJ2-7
CASSLNPARIYEQYF
TGTGCCAGCAGCTTAAATCCGGCGCGAATCTACGAGCAGTACTTC
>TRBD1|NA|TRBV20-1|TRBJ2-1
CSAPEGVRTGLYNEQFF
TGCAGTGCTCCCGAGGGTGTTCGGACAGGGCTCTACAATGAGCAGTTCTTC
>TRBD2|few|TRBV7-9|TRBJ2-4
CASSLALAGDIQYF
TGTGCCAGCAGCTTAGCACTAGCGGGTGACATTCAGTACTTC
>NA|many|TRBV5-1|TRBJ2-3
CASSPIPADTQYF
TGCGCCAGCAGCCCCATACCTGCAGATACGCAGTATTTT
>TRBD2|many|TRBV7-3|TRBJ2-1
CASSLNSGVYEQFF
TGTGCCAGCAGCCTCAACAGCGGGGTCTATGAGCAGTTCTTC
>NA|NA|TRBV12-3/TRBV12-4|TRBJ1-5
CASSAFGQPQHF
TGTGCCAGCAGTGCCTTCGGTCAGCCCCAGCATTTT
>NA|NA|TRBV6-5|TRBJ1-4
CASSSNGATNEKLFF
TGTGCCAGCAGCTCGAACGGCGCAACTAATGAAAAACTGTTTTTT
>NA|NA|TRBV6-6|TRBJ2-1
CASSYEAGSYNEQFF
TGTGCCAGCAGTTATGAGGCAGGGTCTTACAATGAGCAGTTCTTC
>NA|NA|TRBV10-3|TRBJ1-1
CAIKRQVRNTEAFF
TGTGCCATCAAAAGACAGGTGAGGAACACTGAAGCTTTCTTT
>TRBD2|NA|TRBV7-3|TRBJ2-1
CASSALAGGVYNEQFF
TGTGCCAGCAGCGCCCTAGCGGGGGGGGTTTACAATGAGCAGTTCTTC
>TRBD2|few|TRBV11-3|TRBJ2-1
CASSSGLENYNEQFF
TGTGCCAGCAGCTCGGGACTAGAAAACTACAATGAGCAGTTCTTC
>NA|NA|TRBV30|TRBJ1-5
CAWSGISNQPQHF
TGTGCCTGGAGTGGGATAAGCAATCAGCCCCAGCATTTT
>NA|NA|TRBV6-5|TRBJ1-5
CASLPLGRNQPQHF
TGTGCCAGTCTCCCCCTCGGCCGCAATCAGCCCCAGCATTTT
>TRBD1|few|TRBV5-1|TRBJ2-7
CASSTNRGIPYEQYF
TGCGCCAGCAGCACAAACAGGGGGATCCCCTACGAGCAGTACTTC
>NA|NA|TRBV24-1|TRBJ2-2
CATSDSPGAGELFF
TGTGCCACCAGTGATTCCCCCGGGGCCGGGGAGCTGTTTTTT
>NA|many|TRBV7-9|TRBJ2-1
CASSLNGGAGDNEQFF
TGTGCCAGCAGCTTAAATGGCGGGGCCGGAGACAATGAGCAGTTCTTC